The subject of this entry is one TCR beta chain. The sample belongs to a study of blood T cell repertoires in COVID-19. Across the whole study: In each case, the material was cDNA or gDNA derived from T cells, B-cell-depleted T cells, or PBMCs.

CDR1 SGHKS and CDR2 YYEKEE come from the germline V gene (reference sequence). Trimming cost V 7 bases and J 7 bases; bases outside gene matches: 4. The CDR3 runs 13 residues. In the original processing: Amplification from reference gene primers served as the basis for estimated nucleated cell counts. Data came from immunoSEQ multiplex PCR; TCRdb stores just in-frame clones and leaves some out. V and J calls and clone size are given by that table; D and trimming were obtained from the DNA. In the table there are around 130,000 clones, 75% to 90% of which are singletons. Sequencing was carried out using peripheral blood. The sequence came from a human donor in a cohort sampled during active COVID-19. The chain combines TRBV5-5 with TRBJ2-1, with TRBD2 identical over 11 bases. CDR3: CASLLAGGNEQFF. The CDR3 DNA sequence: TGTGCCAGCCTCCTAGCGGGAGGTAATGAGCAGTTCTTC.